This T cell receptor beta chain comes out of a study of T cell responses to AZD1222 COVID-19 vaccine. Produced via immunoSEQ multiplex PCR; TCRdb's table is partial and in-frame only. The sample includes under 130,000 clones, roughly 88% of them seen just once. This CDR3 is built from 16 residues. This clone was found once. The source is an adult in good health. The sample here was peripheral blood, taken on day 0 of AZD1222 vaccination. The rearrangement links TRBV21-1 to TRBJ1-6. TRBV21-1 is listed as a pseudogene. CDR3 amino acids: CASSNPRGLYNSPLHF. Here the CDR3 DNA reads TGTGCCAGCAGCAACCCCCGGGGGCTCTATAATTCACCCCTCCACTTT.